These 21 T cell receptor beta chains were sequenced from one sample in a study of shared clonotypes between healthy human individuals. The repertoire was sequenced with immunoSEQ multiplex PCR; TCRdb's copy has only in-frame clones and lacks some. The table lists 1.6 million or so clones, over 95% of them singletons. The sample taken for sequencing was naive CD4+ T cells sorted from blood. As for subset: CD45RA+ positively selected. These receptors were obtained from a man aged 25-40 years in good health.

This chain uses TRBV6-6 with TRBJ1-5; a weak D match, TRBD1 (5 bases). The CDR3 has 13 residues. The germline V and J ends were trimmed by 5 bases and 1 base, with 6 bases remaining between them. Germline CDR1 and CDR2: MNHNY and SVGAGI (reference sequence). The CDR3 nucleotides read TGTGCCAGCAGTCAGGGAAGCAATCAGCCCCAGCATTTT. This translates into CASSQGSNQPQHF.

V usage is TRBV4-1 and J usage is TRBJ2-2; D may correspond to TRBD1 or TRBD2 (5 bases each). Germline V CDR1 and CDR2: MGHRA, YSYEKL. The CDR3 loop spans 16 amino acids. Trimming cost V 1 base and J 4 bases, with 13 bases left between them. The CDR3 DNA reads as TGCGCCAGCAGCCAAGGCCGGGGCAGGGCCACCGGGGAGCTGTTTTTT. Translated, it gives CASSQGRGRATGELFF.

J is TRBJ1-1 and V is TRBV5-1; D possibly corresponds to TRBD1 (6 bases). CDR1 is SGHRS and CDR2 is YFSETQ in the germline V gene. The V and J ends lost 4 bases and 7 bases respectively, with 14 bases between them. This CDR3 spans 13 amino acids. This chain's CDR3 is CASSTGQGFEAFF. In nucleotides, the CDR3 is TGCGCCAGCAGCACGGGTCAGGGGTTTGAAGCTTTCTTT.

This chain joins TRBV5-5 and TRBJ2-2; D gene ambiguous. V shed 2 bases and J shed 2 bases, with 7 bases lying between them. Germline CDR1 SGHKS, CDR2 YYEKEE (reference sequence). The CDR3 has 14 amino acids. CDR3 DNA: TGTGCCAGCAGCTTAGTAAGAAACACCGGGGAGCTGTTTTTT. It specifies CASSLVRNTGELFF.

This rearrangement joins TRBV10-2 to TRBJ2-2; maybe TRBD2 (6 bases). Deletions cut 7 bases from V and 3 bases from J, with 12 bases between. CDR3 size: 14 residues. Germline values: CDR1 WSHSY, CDR2 SAAADI. CDR3 coding DNA: TGCGCCAGCAAGCTGCCGGGAGACACCGGGGAGCTGTTTTTT. Protein sequence: CASKLPGDTGELFF.

The chain recombines TRBV2 with TRBJ1-5; D gene uncertain. This CDR3 comprises 13 residues. Looked up from germline, CDR1 is SNHLY and CDR2 is FYNNEI. Trimming took off 9 bases at V and 6 bases at J, with 15 bases between the two ends. The CDR3 nucleotides are TGTGCCAGTCGGACCCACACCAGTCAGCCCCAGCATTTT. As protein: CASRTHTSQPQHF.

The chain couples TRBV28 to TRBJ2-2; 16 bases map to TRBD2. Germline V lookup: CDR1 MDHEN, CDR2 SYDVKM. The CDR3 spans 15 residues. Unmatched junction bases numbered 6, after V lost 10 bases and J lost 7 bases. For the CDR3, the DNA is TGTGCCACCTCCGGGACTAGCGGGAGGGTCGGGGAGCTGTTTTTT. As protein: CATSGTSGRVGELFF.

The gene calls are TRBV28 and TRBJ1-2; 10 nucleotides match TRBD1. The CDR3 runs 15 residues. V lost 2 bases and J lost 7; bases outside the gene matches: 7. The germline gives CDR1 MDHEN, CDR2 SYDVKM. This CDR3 is CASSLLDRGLRGYTF. Here the CDR3 DNA reads TGTGCCAGCAGTTTACTTGACAGGGGGCTTCGTGGCTACACCTTC.

This clone was recorded once. The chain couples TRBV10-2 to TRBJ2-2, with 10 nucleotides matching TRBD1. The CDR3 sequence is 13 residues long. The V segment lost 9 bases and the J segment 5 bases; nucleotides outside the gene matches: 3. Germline assignment: CDR1 WSHSY and CDR2 SAAADI. The CDR3 sequence: CASRDRGTGELFF. In DNA form, the CDR3 reads TGCGCCAGTAGGGACAGGGGTACCGGGGAGCTGTTTTTT.

This rearrangement joins TRBV18 to TRBJ1-3; TRBD1 is a possible D gene (6 bases). The CDR3 is 15 residues long. Germline V gene data show CDR1 as KGHSH and CDR2 as LQKENI. Between the trimmed V and J ends, which lost 5 bases and 4 bases, there was a span of 15 bases. CDR3 nucleotides: TGTGCCAGCTCATCCCAGCCTGGGGGCGGAAACACCATATATTTT. Its protein is CASSSQPGGGNTIYF.

V usage is TRBV29-1 and J usage is TRBJ2-5, with 7 bases identical to TRBD2. V trimming: 7 bases; J trimming: 10 bases; junction bases outside the gene matches: 18. Germline V gives CDR1 SQVTM, CDR2 ANQGSEA. The CDR3 covers 14 residues. The CDR3 DNA reads TGCAGCGCTGCGGGACTAACCCTCGATAGCGGCCAGTACTTC. Translation gives CSAAGLTLDSGQYF.

This chain links TRBV2 with TRBJ2-7, with a possible D match to TRBD1 (5 bases). The CDR3 sequence is 18 residues long. Germline values: CDR1 SNHLY, CDR2 FYNNEI. Trimming stripped 2 bases from V and 0 bases from J, with 20 bases between. In DNA form, the CDR3 reads TGTGCCAGCAGTGAATGGCTTGAGTTTAACAGGAGCTCCTACGAGCAGTACTTC. This gives the protein CASSEWLEFNRSSYEQYF.

This sequence joins TRBV7-2 and TRBJ2-1; D is unresolved. CDR3 length equals 15 residues. Per germline, CDR1 SGHTA and CDR2 FQGNSA. V lost 5 bases and J 7 bases, leaving 18 bases between the germline ends. CDR3 sequence reads: CASSPGQQLYNEQFF. The CDR3 region has the DNA TGTGCCAGCAGCCCCGGGCAGCAGCTTTATAATGAGCAGTTCTTC.

The chain couples TRBV18 to TRBJ2-5, with TRBD1 identical over 10 bases. V shed 0 bases and J 2 bases; nucleotides not matched to a gene: 6. The germline V gene encodes CDR1 KGHSH and CDR2 LQKENI. This CDR3 region has 17 residues. The CDR3 is CASSPPSRDRGQETQYF. CDR3 nucleotides: TGTGCCAGCTCACCACCGAGTCGGGACAGGGGACAAGAGACCCAGTACTTC.

The CDR3 DNA reads TGTGCCAGCACCGGGACTCAAGCTAACTATGGCTACACCTTC. Protein sequence: CASTGTQANYGYTF. The chain has TRBV2 and TRBJ1-2, with D maybe TRBD1 (5 bases). Looked up from germline, CDR1 is SNHLY and CDR2 is FYNNEI. V was pared by 7 bases and J by 0 bases, with 12 bases between. The CDR3 is made up of 14 amino acids.

Here the CDR3 DNA reads TGTGCCAGCAGCCTCAAGACAGGAAGTTATAGCAATCAGCCCCAGCATTTT. It encodes CASSLKTGSYSNQPQHF. The chain links TRBV5-8 to TRBJ1-5, with D maybe TRBD1 (6 bases). This CDR3 region has 17 residues. Trimming left V 4 bases short and J 0 bases short, with 17 bases between. The germline gives CDR1 SGHTS, CDR2 YDEGEE.

The J gene is TRBJ2-6, the V gene TRBV18; 8 bases agree with TRBD1. The CDR3 length is 19 residues. The germline V gene has CDR1 KGHSH and CDR2 LQKENI. Unmatched junction bases numbered 10, after V lost 3 bases and J lost 0 bases. CDR3 residues: CASSPLVGRGLSGANVLTF. CDR3 DNA sequence: TGTGCCAGCTCACCCCTCGTCGGCAGGGGGCTCTCTGGGGCCAACGTCCTGACTTTC.

The rearrangement uses TRBV6-5 and TRBJ1-1; a possible D gene is TRBD1 (6 bases). CDR3 length: 14 amino acids. V lost 5 bases and J 3 bases, leaving 13 bases between the germline ends. Germline CDR1 is MNHEY and CDR2 is SVGAGI. The CDR3 nucleotides read TGTGCCAGCAGTCAGGTAACAGGGTACACTGAAGCTTTCTTT. This encodes CASSQVTGYTEAFF.

The V gene is TRBV2, the J gene TRBJ2-1, with 10 positions matching TRBD2. V shed 6 bases, J shed 2 bases, and the junction held 13 bases outside the gene matches. Germline V gene sequence: CDR1 SNHLY, CDR2 FYNNEI. The CDR3 length is 18 residues. The CDR3 region is CASSLLAGVSLPYNEQFF. For the CDR3, the DNA is TGTGCCAGCAGCCTTCTAGCGGGAGTTTCCCTACCCTACAATGAGCAGTTCTTC. The entire variable domain, with the rest obtained from reference TRBV2 and TRBJ2-1, is as follows: EPEVTQTPSHQVTQMGQEVILRCVPISNHLYFYWYRQILGQKVEFLVSFYNNEISEKSEIFDDQFSVERPDGSNFTLKIRSTKLEDSAMYFCASSLLAGVSLPYNEQFFGPGTRLTVL.

The J gene is TRBJ2-7, the V gene TRBV7-2, with TRBD1 matching 10 bases. The CDR3 contains 16 residues. Per germline, CDR1 SGHTA and CDR2 FQGNSA. V was clipped by 6 bases and J by 2 bases; unmatched bases: 10. The CDR3 sequence: CASRTRTGGRPYEQYF. The DNA of the CDR3 is TGTGCCAGCAGAACAAGGACAGGGGGTAGACCCTACGAGCAGTACTTC.

This CDR3 is CASNYGQGHTGELFF. The CDR3 nucleotides are TGTGCCAGCAATTATGGACAGGGTCACACCGGGGAGCTGTTTTTT. The chain is built from TRBV2 and TRBJ2-2; TRBD1 matches 8 bases. The CDR3 consists of 15 residues. Germline assignment: CDR1 SNHLY and CDR2 FYNNEI. V dropped 7 bases and J dropped 3; count of bases not matched to a gene: 7.